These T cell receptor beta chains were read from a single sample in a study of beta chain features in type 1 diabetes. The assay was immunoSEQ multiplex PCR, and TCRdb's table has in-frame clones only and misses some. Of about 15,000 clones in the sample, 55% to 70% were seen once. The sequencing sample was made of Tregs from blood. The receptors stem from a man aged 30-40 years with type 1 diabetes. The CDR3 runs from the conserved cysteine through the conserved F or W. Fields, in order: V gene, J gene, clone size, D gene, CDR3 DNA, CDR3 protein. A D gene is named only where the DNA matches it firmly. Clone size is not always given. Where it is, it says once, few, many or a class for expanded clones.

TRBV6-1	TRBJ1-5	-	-	TGTGCCAGCAGTGATGCGTCGCGGGGCAATCAGCCCCAGCATTTT	CASSDASRGNQPQHF
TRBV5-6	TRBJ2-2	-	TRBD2	TGTGCCAGCTGGCTAGCGGGGGCCAACACCGGGGAGCTGTTTTTT	CASWLAGANTGELFF
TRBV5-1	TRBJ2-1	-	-	TGCGCCAGCAGCTCCAACCTAGGCATTGGAAACTACAATGAGCAGTTCTTC	CASSSNLGIGNYNEQFF
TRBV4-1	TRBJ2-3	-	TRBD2	TGCGCCAGCAGCCGTACCTATAGCGGGAGGCTAACCAGCACAGATACGCAGTATTTT	CASSRTYSGRLTSTDTQYF
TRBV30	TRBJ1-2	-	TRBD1	TGTGCCTGGGACAGGGGTATTATGGATGGCTACACCTTC	CAWDRGIMDGYTF
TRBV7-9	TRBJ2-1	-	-	TGTGCCAGCAGCCCCCGGGACTCCCTGGGGCACATGGAGCAGTTCTTC	CASSPRDSLGHMEQFF
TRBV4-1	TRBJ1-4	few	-	TGCGCCAGCAGCCAATTCAGGGCTGAAAAACTGTTTTTT	CASSQFRAEKLFF
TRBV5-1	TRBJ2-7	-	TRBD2	TGCGCCAGCAGCTCCCGGAGGGGACTAGCGGGGGGAGCCTACGAGCAGTACTTC	CASSSRRGLAGGAYEQYF
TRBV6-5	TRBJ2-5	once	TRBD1	TGTGCCAGCAGTTACAAGGGGGCAAAGGGCGGGGAGACCCAGTACTTC	CASSYKGAKGGETQYF
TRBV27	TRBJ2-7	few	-	TGTGCCAGCAGACCTCCGTCCTATCACTACGAGCAGTACTTC	CASRPPSYHYEQYF
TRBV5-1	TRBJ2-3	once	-	TGCGCCAGCAAGGCTTCGACAAGCGATACGCAGTATTTT	CASKASTSDTQYF
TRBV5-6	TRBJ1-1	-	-	TGTGCCAGCAGCTTGGAGGGACTCCAGAACACTGAAGCTTTCTTT	CASSLEGLQNTEAFF
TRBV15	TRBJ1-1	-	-	TGTGCCACCAGCAGATTGGGGGGACGGAGGGAAGAAGCTTTCTTT	CATSRLGGRREEAFF
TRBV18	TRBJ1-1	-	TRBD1	TGTGCCAGCTCCCGAGTAGGGGGCGAAGCTTTCTTT	CASSRVGGEAFF